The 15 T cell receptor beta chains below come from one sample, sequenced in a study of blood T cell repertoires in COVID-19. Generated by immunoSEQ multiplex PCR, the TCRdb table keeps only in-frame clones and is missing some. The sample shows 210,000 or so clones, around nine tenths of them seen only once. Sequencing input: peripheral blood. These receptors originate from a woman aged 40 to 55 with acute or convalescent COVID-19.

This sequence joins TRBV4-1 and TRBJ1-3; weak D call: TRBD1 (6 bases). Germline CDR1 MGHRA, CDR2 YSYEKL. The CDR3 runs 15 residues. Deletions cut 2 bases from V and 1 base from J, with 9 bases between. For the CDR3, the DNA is TGCGCCAGCAGCCAACAGGGGCTATCTGGAAACACCATATATTTT. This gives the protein CASSQQGLSGNTIYF.

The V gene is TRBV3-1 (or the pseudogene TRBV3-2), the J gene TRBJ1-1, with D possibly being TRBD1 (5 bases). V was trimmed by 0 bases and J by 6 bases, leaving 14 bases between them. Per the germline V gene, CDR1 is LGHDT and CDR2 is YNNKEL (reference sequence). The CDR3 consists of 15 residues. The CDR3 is CASSQERNRGSEAFF. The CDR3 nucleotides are TGTGCCAGCAGCCAAGAACGGAACCGGGGGTCTGAAGCTTTCTTT.

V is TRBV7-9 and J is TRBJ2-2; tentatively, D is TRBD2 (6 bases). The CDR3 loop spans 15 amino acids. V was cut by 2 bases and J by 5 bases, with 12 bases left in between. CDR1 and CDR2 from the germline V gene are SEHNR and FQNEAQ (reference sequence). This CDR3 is CASSLFTGGTGELFF. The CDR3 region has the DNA TGTGCCAGCAGCTTATTCACAGGAGGGACCGGGGAGCTGTTTTTT.

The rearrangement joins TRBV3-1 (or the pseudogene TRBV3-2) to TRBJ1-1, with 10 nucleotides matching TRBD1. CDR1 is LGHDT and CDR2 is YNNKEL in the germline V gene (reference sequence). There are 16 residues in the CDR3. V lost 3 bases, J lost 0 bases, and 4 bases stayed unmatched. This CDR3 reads CASSHGQGGLNTEAFF. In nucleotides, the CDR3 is TGTGCCAGCAGCCATGGACAGGGGGGGTTGAACACTGAAGCTTTCTTT.

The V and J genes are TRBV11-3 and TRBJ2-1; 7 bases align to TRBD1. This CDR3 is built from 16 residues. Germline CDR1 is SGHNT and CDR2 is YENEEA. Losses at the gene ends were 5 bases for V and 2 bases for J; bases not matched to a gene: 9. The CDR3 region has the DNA TGTGCCAGCAGCCGAGCTACAGGGGCGGCCTACAATGAGCAGTTCTTC. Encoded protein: CASSRATGAAYNEQFF.

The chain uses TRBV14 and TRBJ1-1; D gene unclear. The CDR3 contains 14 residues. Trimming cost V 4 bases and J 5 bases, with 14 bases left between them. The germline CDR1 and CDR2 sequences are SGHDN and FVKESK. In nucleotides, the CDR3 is TGTGCCAGCAGCCCCCTTAGAGAACGGACTGAAGCTTTCTTT. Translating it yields CASSPLRERTEAFF.

The CDR3 DNA is TGTGCCAGCAGCTCCCCCCGCGATACTAGCGGGGGGACTAGCACAGATACGCAGTATTTT. It encodes CASSSPRDTSGGTSTDTQYF. The chain has TRBV7-6 and TRBJ2-3; 12 nucleotides align to TRBD2. Germline V gene sequence: CDR1 SGHVS, CDR2 FNYEAQ. This CDR3 has 20 residues. Losses at the gene ends were 4 bases for V and 0 bases for J; bases not matched to a gene: 14.

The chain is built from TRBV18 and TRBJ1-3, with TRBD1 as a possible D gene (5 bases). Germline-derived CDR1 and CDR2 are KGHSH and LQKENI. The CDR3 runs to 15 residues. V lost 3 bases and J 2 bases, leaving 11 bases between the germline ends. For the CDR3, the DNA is TGTGCCAGCTCACCGCTGGCAGGGACTGGAAACACCATATATTTT. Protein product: CASSPLAGTGNTIYF.

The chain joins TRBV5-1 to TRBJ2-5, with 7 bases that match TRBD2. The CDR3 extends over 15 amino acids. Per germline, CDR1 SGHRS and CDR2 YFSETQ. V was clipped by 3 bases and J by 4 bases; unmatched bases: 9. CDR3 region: CASSSSGGGGETQYF. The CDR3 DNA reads TGCGCCAGCAGCTCCTCCGGCGGCGGGGGAGAGACCCAGTACTTC. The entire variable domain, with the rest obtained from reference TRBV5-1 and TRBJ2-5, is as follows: KAGVTQTPRYLIKTRGQQVTLSCSPISGHRSVSWYQQTPGQGLQFLFEYFSETQRNKGNFPGRFSGRQFSNSRSEMNVSTLELGDSALYLCASSSSGGGGETQYFGPGTRLLVL.

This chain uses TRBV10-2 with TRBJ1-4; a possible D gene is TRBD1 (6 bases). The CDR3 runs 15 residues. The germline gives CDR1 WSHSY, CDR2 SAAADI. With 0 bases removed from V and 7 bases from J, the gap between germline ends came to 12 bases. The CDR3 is CASSESNRVLEKLFF. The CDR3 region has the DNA TGCGCCAGCAGTGAGTCAAACAGGGTTCTTGAAAAACTGTTTTTT.

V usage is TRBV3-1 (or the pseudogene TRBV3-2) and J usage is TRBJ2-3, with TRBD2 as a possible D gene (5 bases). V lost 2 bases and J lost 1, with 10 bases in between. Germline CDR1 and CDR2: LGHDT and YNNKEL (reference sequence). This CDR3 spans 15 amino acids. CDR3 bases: TGTGCCAGCAGCCAATGGAGGCAAGGCACAGATACGCAGTATTTT. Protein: CASSQWRQGTDTQYF.

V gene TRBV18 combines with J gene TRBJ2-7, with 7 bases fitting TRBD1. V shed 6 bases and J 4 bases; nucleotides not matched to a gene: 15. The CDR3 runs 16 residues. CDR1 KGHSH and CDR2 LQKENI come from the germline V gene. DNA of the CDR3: TGTGCCAGCTCTAGTATGACAGGGAGCGACGTTTACGAGCAGTACGTC. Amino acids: CASSSMTGSDVYEQYV.

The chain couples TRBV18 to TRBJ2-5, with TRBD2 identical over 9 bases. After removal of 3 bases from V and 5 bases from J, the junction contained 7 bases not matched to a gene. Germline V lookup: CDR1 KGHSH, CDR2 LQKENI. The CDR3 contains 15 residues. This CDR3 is CASSPSAGGRETQYF. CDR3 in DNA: TGTGCCAGCTCACCCTCAGCGGGGGGTCGGGAGACCCAGTACTTC.

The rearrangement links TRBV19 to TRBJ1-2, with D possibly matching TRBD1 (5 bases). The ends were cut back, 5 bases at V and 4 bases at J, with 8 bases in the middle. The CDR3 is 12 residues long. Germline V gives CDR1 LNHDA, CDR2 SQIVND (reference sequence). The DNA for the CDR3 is TGTGCCAGTAGTCCCGGGGGCTATGGCTACACCTTC. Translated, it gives CASSPGGYGYTF.

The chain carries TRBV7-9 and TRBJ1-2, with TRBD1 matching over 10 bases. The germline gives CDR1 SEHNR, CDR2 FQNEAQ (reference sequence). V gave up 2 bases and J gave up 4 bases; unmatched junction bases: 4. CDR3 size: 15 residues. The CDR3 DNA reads TGTGCCAGCAGCTTAACGGGACAGGGGAGCTATGGCTACACCTTC. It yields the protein CASSLTGQGSYGYTF. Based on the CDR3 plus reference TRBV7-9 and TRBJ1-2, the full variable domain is DTGVSQNPRHKITKRGQNVTFRCDPISEHNRLYWYRQTLGQGPEFLTYFQNEAQLEKSRLLSDRFSAERPKGSFSTLEIQRTEQGDSAMYLCASSLTGQGSYGYTFGSGTRLTVV.